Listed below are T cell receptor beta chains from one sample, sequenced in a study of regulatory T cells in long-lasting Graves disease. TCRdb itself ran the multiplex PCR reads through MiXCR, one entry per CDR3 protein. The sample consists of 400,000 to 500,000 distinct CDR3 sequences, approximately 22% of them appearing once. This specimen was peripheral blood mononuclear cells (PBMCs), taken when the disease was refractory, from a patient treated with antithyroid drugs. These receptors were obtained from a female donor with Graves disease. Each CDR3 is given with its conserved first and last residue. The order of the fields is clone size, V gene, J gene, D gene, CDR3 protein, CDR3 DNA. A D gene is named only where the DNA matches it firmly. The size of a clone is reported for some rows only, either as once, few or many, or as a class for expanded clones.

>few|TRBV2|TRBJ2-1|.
CASTKGGSGSSYNEQFF
TGTGCCAGCACCAAGGGGGGGTCCGGGAGCTCCTACAATGAGCAGTTCTTC
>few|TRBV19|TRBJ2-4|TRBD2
CASSIGGAGSNIQYF
TGTGCCAGTAGTATCGGGGGGGCAGGGTCCAACATTCAGTACTTC
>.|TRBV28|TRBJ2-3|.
CASSPRGRADTQYF
TGTGCCAGCAGCCCGCGGGGCAGGGCAGATACGCAGTATTTT
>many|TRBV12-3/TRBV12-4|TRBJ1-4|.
CASRSLATNEKLFF
TGTGCCAGCCGCTCCCTCGCAACTAATGAAAAACTGTTTTTT
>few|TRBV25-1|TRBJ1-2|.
CASSAGDYSNYGYTF
TGTGCCAGCAGTGCAGGGGACTACTCTAACTATGGCTACACCTTC
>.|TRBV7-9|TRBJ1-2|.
CASSLKGDQGNYGYTF
TGTGCCAGCAGCTTAAAGGGCGATCAGGGGAACTATGGCTACACCTTC
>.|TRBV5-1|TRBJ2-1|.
CASSLVPGNNEQFF
TGCGCCAGCAGCTTGGTTCCGGGAAACAATGAGCAGTTCTTC
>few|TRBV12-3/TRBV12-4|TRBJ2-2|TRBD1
CASRLQGEGELFF
TGTGCCAGCAGACTTCAGGGGGAAGGGGAGCTGTTTTTT
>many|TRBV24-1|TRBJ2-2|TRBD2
CATSPRESAGANGELFF
TGTGCCACCAGTCCCCGGGAATCAGCGGGAGCAAATGGGGAGCTGTTTTTT
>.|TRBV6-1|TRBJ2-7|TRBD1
CASRQGQLYEQYF
TGTGCCAGCAGACAGGGACAGCTGTACGAGCAGTACTTC
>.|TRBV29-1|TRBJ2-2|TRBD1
CSVEFEGQVVGAGELFF
TGCAGCGTTGAATTTGAGGGACAGGTTGTAGGGGCCGGGGAGCTGTTTTTT
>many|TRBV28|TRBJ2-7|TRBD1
CASSIQGYEQYF
TGTGCCAGCAGTATACAGGGGTACGAGCAGTACTTC
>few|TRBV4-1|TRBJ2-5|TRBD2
CASSQVGAGVSETQYF
TGCGCCAGCAGCCAAGTGGGAGCGGGAGTTTCGGAGACCCAGTACTTC
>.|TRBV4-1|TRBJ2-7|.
CASSQEVGQGVEQYF
TGCGCCAGCAGCCAAGAGGTGGGGCAGGGTGTTGAGCAGTACTTC
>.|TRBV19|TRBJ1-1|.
CASSIGLGPGKDTEAFF
TGTGCCAGTAGTATAGGGTTGGGGCCAGGTAAGGACACTGAAGCTTTCTTT
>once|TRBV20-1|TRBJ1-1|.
CSARDSPRPVPEAFF
TGCAGTGCTAGAGATTCGCCCAGACCTGTTCCTGAAGCTTTCTTT